This T cell receptor (beta chain) was obtained from a study of blood T cells in healthy people across ages. In its sample, this clonotype was seen many times. The use of a sample-barcoded 5' primer and a J-beta primer mix characterized a second PCR of roughly 7 to 11 cycles. Unique molecular identifiers of 12 random nucleotides labeled each cDNA. TCRdb reprocessed the 5' RACE reads via MiXCR and lists one record per CDR3 protein. Here the sample spans around 670,000 distinct CDR3 sequences, about 30% being singletons. Every donor provided 7.5 to 10 milliliters of peripheral blood. Sequenced sample: blood. The TCR comes from a woman aged 80 or over in good health.

The CDR3: CATAGSYNEQFF. CDR3 coding DNA: TGTGCCACCGCAGGGAGCTACAATGAGCAGTTCTTC. The gene calls are TRBV15 and TRBJ2-1, with D perhaps matching TRBD1 or TRBD2 (5 bases each). The CDR3 has 12 residues. Germline V lookup: CDR1 LNHNV, CDR2 YYDKDF (reference sequence). V was shortened by 8 bases and J by 3 bases, with 8 bases between the two germline ends.